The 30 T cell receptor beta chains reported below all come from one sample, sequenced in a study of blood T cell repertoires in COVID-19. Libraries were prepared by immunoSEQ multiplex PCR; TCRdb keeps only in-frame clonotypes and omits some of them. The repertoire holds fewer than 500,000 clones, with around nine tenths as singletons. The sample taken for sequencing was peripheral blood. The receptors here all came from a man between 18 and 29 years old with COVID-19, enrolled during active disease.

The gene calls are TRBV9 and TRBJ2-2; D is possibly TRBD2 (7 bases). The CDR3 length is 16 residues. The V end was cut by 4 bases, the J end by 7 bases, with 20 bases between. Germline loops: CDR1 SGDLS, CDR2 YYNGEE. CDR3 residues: CASSPRGRAFSGELFF. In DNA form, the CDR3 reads TGTGCCAGCAGCCCGAGGGGGAGGGCTTTTAGCGGGGAGCTGTTTTTT.

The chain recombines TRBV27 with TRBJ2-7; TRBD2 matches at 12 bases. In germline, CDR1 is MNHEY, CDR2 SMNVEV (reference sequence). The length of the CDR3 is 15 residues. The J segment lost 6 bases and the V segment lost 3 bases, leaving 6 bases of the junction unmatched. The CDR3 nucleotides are TGTGCCAGCAGTTTTGGACTAGCGGGAACGGGCGAGCAGTACTTC. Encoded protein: CASSFGLAGTGEQYF.

As DNA, the CDR3 is TGTGCCAGCTCTCAACAGGGGGATATTGGCAATCAGCCCCAGCATTTT. Protein sequence: CASSQQGDIGNQPQHF. J is TRBJ1-5 and V is TRBV18; 8 bases match TRBD1. V lost 6 bases to trimming and J lost 2 bases; unmatched junction nucleotides: 9. The CDR3 runs to 16 residues. The germline V gene encodes CDR1 KGHSH and CDR2 LQKENI.

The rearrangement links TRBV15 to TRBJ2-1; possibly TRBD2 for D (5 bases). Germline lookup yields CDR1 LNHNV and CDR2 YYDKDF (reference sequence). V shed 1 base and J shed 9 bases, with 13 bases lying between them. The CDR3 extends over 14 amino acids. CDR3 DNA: TGTGCCACCAGCAGAGGCCGGGAAGTTTCTGAGCAGTTCTTC. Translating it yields CATSRGREVSEQFF.

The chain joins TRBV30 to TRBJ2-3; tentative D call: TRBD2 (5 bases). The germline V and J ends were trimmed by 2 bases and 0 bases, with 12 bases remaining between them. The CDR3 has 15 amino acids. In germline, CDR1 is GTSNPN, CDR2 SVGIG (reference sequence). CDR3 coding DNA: TGTGCCTGGAGTCTCGGGCTAGCTAGCACAGATACGCAGTATTTT. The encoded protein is CAWSLGLASTDTQYF.

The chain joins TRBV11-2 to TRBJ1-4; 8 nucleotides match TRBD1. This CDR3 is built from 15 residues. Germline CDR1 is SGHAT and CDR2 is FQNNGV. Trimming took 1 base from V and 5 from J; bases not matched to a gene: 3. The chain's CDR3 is CASSLAGGWNEKLFF. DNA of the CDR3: TGTGCCAGCAGCTTAGCAGGGGGCTGGAATGAAAAACTGTTTTTT. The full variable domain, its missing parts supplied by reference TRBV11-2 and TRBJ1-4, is EAGVAQSPRYKIIEKRQSVAFWCNPISGHATLYWYQQILGQGPKLLIQFQNNGVVDDSQLPKDRFSAERLKGVDSTLKIQPAKLEDSAVYLCASSLAGGWNEKLFFGSGTQLSVL.

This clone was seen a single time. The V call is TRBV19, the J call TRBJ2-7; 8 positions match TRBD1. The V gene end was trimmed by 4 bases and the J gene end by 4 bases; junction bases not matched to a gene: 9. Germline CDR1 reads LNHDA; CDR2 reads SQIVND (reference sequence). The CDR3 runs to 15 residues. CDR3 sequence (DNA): TGTGCCAGTAGTACCTCAGGGGGCCCGGGATACGAGCAGTACTTC. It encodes CASSTSGGPGYEQYF.

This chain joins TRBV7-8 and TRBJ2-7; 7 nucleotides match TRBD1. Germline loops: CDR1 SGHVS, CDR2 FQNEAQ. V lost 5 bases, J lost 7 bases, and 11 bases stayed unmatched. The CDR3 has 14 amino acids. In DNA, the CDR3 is TGTGCCAGCAGCCCCCGACAGGGCCAGGGTGAGCAGTACTTC. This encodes CASSPRQGQGEQYF.

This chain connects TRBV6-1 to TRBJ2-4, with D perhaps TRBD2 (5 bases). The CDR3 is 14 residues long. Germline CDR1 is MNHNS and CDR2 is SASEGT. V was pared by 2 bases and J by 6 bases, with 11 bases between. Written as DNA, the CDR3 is TGTGCCAGCAGTGAAAGGGAGTTGGGAAACATTCAGTACTTC. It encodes CASSERELGNIQYF.

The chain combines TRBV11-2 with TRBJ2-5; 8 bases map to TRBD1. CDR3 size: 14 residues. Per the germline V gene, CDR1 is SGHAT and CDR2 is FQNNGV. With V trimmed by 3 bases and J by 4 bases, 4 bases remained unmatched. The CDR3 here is CASSFGTGLETQYF. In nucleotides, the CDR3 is TGTGCCAGCAGCTTCGGGACAGGCTTAGAGACCCAGTACTTC. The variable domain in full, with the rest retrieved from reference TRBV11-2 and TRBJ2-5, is EAGVAQSPRYKIIEKRQSVAFWCNPISGHATLYWYQQILGQGPKLLIQFQNNGVVDDSQLPKDRFSAERLKGVDSTLKIQPAKLEDSAVYLCASSFGTGLETQYFGPGTRLLVL.

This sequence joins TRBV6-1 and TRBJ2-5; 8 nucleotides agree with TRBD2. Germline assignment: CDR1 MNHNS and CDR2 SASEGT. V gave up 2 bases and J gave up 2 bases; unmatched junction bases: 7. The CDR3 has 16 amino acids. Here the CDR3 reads CASSEFTGLGQETQYF. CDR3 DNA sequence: TGTGCCAGCAGTGAATTCACGGGACTAGGACAAGAGACCCAGTACTTC.

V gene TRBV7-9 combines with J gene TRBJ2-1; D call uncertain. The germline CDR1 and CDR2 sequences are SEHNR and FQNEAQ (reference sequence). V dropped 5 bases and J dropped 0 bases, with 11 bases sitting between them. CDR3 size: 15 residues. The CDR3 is CASSHIIASYNEQFF. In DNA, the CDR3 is TGTGCCAGCAGCCACATTATCGCCTCCTACAATGAGCAGTTCTTC. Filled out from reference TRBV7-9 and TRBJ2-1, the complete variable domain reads DTGVSQNPRHKITKRGQNVTFRCDPISEHNRLYWYRQTLGQGPEFLTYFQNEAQLEKSRLLSDRFSAERPKGSFSTLEIQRTEQGDSAMYLCASSHIIASYNEQFFGPGTRLTVL.

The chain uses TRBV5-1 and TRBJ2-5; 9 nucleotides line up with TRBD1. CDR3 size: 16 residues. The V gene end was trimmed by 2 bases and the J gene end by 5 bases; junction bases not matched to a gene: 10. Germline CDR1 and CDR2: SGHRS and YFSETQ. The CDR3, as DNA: TGCGCCAGCAGCTTTCGACAGGGGGTTAGTCTGGAGACCCAGTACTTC. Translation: CASSFRQGVSLETQYF.

CDR3 sequence: CASSLAGTLNTGELFF. CDR3 DNA: TGTGCCAGCAGCTTGGCCGGGACTTTGAACACCGGGGAGCTGTTTTTT. The chain combines TRBV5-6 with TRBJ2-2, with TRBD2 as a possible D gene (6 bases). The CDR3 totals 16 residues. CDR1 is SGHDT, CDR2 YYEEEE, per germline. V lost 0 bases and J 1 base, leaving 10 bases between the germline ends.

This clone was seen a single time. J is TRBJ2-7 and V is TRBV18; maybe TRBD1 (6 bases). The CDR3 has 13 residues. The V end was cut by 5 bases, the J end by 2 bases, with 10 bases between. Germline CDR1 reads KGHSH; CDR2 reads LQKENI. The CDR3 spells CASSGDMTYEQYF. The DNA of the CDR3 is TGTGCCAGCTCAGGGGACATGACCTACGAGCAGTACTTC.

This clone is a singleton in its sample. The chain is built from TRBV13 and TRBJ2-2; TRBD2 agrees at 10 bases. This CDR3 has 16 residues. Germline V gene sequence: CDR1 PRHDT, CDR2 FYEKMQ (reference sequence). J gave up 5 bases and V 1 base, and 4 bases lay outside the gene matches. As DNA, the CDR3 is TGTGCCAGCAGCTTAGAGAGGACTAGCGGAACCGGGGAGCTGTTTTTT. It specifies CASSLERTSGTGELFF.

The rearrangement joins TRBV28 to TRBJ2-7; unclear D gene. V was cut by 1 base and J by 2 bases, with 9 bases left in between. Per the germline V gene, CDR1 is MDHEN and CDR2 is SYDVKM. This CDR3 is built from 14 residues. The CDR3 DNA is TGTGCCAGCAGTTTATTACAGAACGCCTACGAGCAGTACTTC. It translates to CASSLLQNAYEQYF.

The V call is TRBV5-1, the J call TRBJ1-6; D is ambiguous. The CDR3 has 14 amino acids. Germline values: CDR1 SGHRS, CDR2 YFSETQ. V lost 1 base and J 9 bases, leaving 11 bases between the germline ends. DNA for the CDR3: TGCGCCAGCAGCTTGCTAGAGGGCTCTTCACCCCTCCACTTT. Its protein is CASSLLEGSSPLHF.

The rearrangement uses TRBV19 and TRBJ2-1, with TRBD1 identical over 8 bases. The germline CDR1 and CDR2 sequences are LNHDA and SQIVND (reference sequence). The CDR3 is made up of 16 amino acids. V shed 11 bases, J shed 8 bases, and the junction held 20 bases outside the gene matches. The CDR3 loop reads CAFCWTGRYSLYEQFF. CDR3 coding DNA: TGTGCCTTCTGTTGGACAGGGCGCTATTCTTTGTATGAGCAGTTCTTC.

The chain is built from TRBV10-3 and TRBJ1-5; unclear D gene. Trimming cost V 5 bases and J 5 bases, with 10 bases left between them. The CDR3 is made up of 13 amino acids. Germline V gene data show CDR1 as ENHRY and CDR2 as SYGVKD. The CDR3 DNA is TGTGCCATCAGTTCCGGCCTAGATCAGCCCCAGCATTTT. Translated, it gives CAISSGLDQPQHF.

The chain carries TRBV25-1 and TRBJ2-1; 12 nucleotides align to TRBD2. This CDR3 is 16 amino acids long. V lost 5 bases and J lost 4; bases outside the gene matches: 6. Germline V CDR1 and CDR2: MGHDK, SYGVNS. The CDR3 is CASSKPGLAGYNEQFF. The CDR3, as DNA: TGTGCCAGCAGTAAACCTGGACTAGCGGGATACAATGAGCAGTTCTTC.

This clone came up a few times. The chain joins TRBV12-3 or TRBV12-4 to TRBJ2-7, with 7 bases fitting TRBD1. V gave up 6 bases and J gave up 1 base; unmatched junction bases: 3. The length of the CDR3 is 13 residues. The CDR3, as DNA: TGTGCCAGCAGATTGGACAGGTCCTACGAGCAGTACTTC. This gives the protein CASRLDRSYEQYF.

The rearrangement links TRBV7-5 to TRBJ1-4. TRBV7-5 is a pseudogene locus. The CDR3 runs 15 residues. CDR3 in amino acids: CVRSSPPGRAEKLFF. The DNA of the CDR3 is TGTGTCAGAAGCTCACCGCCGGGGAGAGCTGAAAAACTGTTTTTT.

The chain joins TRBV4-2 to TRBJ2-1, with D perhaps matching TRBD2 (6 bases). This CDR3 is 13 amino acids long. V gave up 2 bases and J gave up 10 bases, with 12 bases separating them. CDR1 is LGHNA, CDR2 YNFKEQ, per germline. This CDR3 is CASSQTGGREQFF. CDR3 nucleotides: TGTGCCAGCAGCCAAACTGGGGGGAGAGAGCAGTTCTTC.

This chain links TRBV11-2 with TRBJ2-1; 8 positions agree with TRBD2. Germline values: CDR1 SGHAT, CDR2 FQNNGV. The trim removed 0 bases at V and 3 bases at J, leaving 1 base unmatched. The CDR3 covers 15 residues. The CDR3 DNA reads TGTGCCAGCAGCTTAGAGGGGACTAGCTACAATGAGCAGTTCTTC. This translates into CASSLEGTSYNEQFF.

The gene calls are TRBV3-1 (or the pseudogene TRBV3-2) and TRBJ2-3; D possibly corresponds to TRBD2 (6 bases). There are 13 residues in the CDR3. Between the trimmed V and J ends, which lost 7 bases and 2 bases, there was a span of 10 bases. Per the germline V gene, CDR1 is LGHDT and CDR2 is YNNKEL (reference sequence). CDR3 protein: CASKASDTDTQYF. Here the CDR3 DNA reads TGTGCCAGCAAGGCTAGCGACACAGATACGCAGTATTTT.

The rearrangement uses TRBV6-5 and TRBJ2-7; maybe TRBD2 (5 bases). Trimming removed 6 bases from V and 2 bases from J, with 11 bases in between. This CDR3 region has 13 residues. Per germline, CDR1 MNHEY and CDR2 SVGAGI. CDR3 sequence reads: CASRDWGAYEQYF. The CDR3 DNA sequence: TGTGCCAGCAGGGATTGGGGAGCCTACGAGCAGTACTTC.

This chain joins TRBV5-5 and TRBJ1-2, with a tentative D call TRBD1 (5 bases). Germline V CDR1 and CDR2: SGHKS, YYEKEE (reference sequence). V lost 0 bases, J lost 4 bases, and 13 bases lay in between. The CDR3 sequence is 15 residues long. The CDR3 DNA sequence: TGTGCCAGCAGCTTGGCTCAGGGTTTCGGCTATGGCTACACCTTC. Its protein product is CASSLAQGFGYGYTF.

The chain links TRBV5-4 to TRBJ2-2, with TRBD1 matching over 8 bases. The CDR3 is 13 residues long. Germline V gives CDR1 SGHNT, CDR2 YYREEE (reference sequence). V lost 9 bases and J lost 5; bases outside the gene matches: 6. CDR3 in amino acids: CATRQGPTGELFF. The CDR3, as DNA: TGTGCCACCAGACAGGGGCCGACCGGGGAGCTGTTTTTT. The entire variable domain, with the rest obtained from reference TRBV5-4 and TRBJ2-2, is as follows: ETGVTQSPTHLIKTRGQQVTLRCSSQSGHNTVSWYQQALGQGPQFIFQYYREEENGRGNFPPRFSGLQFPNYSSELNVNALELDDSALYLCATRQGPTGELFFGEGSRLTVL.

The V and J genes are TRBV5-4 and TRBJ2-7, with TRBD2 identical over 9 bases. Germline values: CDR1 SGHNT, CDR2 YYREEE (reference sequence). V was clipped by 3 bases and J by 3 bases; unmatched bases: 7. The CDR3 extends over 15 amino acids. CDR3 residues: CASSSPPSGNYEQYF. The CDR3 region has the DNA TGTGCCAGCAGCTCGCCGCCTAGCGGGAACTACGAGCAGTACTTC.